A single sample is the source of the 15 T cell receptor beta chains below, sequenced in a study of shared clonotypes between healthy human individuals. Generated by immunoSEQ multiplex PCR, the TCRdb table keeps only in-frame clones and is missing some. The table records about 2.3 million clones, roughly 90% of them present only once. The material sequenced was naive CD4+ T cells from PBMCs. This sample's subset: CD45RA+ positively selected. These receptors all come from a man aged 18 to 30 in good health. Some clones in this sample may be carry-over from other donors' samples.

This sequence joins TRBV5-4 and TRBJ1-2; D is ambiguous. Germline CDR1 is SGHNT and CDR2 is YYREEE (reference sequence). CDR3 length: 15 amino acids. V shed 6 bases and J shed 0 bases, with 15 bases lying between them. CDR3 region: CASNYDPVANYGYTF. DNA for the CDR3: TGTGCCAGCAATTATGATCCCGTAGCTAACTATGGCTACACCTTC. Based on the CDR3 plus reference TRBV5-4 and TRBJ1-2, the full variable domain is ETGVTQSPTHLIKTRGQQVTLRCSSQSGHNTVSWYQQALGQGPQFIFQYYREEENGRGNFPPRFSGLQFPNYSSELNVNALELDDSALYLCASNYDPVANYGYTFGSGTRLTVV.

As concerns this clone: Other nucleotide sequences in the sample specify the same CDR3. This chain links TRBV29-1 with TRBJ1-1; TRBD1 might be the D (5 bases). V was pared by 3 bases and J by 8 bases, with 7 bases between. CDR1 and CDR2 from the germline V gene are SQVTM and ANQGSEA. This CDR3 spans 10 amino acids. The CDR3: CSVDRAEAFF. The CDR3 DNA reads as TGCAGCGTTGACAGGGCAGAAGCTTTCTTT.

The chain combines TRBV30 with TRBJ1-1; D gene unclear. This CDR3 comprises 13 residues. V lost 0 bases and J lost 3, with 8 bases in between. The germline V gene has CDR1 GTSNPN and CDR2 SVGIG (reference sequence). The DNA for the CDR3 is TGTGCCTGGAGTGTACATTCGGACACTGAAGCTTTCTTT. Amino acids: CAWSVHSDTEAFF.

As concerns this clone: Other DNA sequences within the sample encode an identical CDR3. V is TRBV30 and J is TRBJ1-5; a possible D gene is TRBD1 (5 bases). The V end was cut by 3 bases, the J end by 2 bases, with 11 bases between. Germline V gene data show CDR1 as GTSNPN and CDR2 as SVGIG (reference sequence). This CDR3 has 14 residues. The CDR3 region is CAWSADRGNQPQHF. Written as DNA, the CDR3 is TGTGCCTGGAGCGCAGACAGAGGCAATCAGCCCCAGCATTTT.

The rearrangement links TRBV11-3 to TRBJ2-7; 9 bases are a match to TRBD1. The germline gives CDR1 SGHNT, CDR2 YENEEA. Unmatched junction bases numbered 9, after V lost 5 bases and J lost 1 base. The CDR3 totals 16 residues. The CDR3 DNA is TGTGCCAGCAGCCCATCGGACAGGGGCCCTTCCTACGAGCAGTACTTC. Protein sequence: CASSPSDRGPSYEQYF.

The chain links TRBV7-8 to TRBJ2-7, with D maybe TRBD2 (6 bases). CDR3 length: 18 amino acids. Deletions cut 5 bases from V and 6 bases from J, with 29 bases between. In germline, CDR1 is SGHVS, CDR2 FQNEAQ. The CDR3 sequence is CASSPNAGTYQLTGEQYF. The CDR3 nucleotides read TGTGCCAGCAGCCCGAACGCCGGGACTTACCAACTAACGGGCGAGCAGTACTTC.

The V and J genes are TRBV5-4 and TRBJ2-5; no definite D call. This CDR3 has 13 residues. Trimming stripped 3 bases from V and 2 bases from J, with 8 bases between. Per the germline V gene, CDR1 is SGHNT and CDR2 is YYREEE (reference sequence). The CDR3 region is CASSSDNQETQYF. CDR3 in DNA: TGTGCCAGCAGCTCAGACAATCAAGAGACCCAGTACTTC. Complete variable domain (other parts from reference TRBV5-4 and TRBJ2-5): ETGVTQSPTHLIKTRGQQVTLRCSSQSGHNTVSWYQQALGQGPQFIFQYYREEENGRGNFPPRFSGLQFPNYSSELNVNALELDDSALYLCASSSDNQETQYFGPGTRLLVL.

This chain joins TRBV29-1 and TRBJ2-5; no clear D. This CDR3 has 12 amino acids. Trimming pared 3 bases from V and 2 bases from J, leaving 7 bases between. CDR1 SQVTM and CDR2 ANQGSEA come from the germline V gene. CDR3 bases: TGCAGCGTTGACCAGTTTCAAGAGACCCAGTACTTC. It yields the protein CSVDQFQETQYF.

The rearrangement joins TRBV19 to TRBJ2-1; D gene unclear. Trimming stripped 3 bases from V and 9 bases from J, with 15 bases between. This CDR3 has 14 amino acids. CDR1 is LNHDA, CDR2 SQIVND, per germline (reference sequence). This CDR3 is CASSIGLAWGEQFF. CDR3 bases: TGTGCCAGTAGTATTGGGCTGGCTTGGGGTGAGCAGTTCTTC.

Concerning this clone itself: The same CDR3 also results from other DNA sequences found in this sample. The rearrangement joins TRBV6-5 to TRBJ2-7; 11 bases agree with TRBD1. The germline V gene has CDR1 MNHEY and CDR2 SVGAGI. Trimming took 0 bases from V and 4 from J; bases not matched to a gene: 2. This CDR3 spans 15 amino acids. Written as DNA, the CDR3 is TGTGCCAGCAGTTACTCGGGACAGGGGGTTTACGAGCAGTACTTC. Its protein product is CASSYSGQGVYEQYF.

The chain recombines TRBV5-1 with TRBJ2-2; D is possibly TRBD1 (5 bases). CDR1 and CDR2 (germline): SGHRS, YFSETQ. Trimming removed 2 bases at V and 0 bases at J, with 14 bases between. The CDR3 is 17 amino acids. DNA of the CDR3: TGCGCCAGCAGCTTAAGTCAAGACAGCGCGAACACCGGGGAGCTGTTTTTT. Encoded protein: CASSLSQDSANTGELFF.

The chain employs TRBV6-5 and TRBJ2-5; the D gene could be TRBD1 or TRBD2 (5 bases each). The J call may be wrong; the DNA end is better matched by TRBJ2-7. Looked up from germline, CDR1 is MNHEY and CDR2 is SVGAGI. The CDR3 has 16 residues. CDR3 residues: CASSYSGASTSYEQYF. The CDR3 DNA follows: TGTGCCAGCAGTTACTCCGGGGCGTCTACTTCCTACGAGCAGTACTTC.

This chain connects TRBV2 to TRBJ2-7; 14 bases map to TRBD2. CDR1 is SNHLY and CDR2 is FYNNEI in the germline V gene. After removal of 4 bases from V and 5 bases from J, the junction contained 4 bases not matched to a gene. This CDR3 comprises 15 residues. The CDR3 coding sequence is TGTGCCAGCAGTGGGGGGACTAGCGGGGGCGACGAGCAGTACTTC. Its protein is CASSGGTSGGDEQYF.

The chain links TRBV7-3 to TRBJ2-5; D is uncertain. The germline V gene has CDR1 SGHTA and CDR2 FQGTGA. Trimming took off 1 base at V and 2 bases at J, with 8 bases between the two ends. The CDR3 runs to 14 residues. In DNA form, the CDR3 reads TGTGCCAGCAGCTTAAGTGGCAGACAAGAGACCCAGTACTTC. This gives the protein CASSLSGRQETQYF.

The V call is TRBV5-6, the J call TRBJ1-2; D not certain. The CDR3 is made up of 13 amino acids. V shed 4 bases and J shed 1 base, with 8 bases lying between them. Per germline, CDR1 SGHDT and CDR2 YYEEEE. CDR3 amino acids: CASSPGDNYGYTF. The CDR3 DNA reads TGTGCCAGCAGCCCCGGAGATAACTATGGCTACACCTTC.